These T cell receptor beta chains were read from a single sample in a study of early stage breast cancer tumors. The repertoire was sequenced with immunoSEQ multiplex PCR; TCRdb's copy has only in-frame clones and lacks some. Altogether some 28,000 clones are present, around three fifths being singletons, with the ten largest covering roughly 8%. The sequenced material came from breast tumor tissue. All receptors come from a person in their fifties with breast cancer. Both conserved end residues are part of each CDR3. The D gene is left open where the match is weak. Not every row has a clone size; where given, it reads once, few, many or a size class.

J gene,clone size,D gene,V gene,CDR3 DNA,CDR3 protein
TRBJ2-5,once,TRBD2,TRBV30,TGTGCCTGGTCATTCGGGACTAGTGGTGAGACCCAGTACTTC,CAWSFGTSGETQYF
TRBJ1-1,-,TRBD1,TRBV5-6,TGTGCCAGCAGCAACCCGGACAGGGGTCCCTCCATGAACACTGAAGCTTTCTTT,CASSNPDRGPSMNTEAFF
TRBJ2-1,-,TRBD2,TRBV29-1,TGCAGCGTTCTGGGACTAGCGGACAATGAGCAGTTCTTC,CSVLGLADNEQFF
TRBJ1-1,-,TRBD1,TRBV5-1,TGCGCCAGCAGCTTGCCATTCGGACAGGGGAACACTGAAGCTTTCTTT,CASSLPFGQGNTEAFF
TRBJ2-7,few,-,TRBV5-1,TGCGCCAGCAGCTCGCCGGGACGGACCTACGAGCAGTACTTC,CASSSPGRTYEQYF
TRBJ1-2,-,-,TRBV29-1,TGCGGAGTCGCGGGGGGGGCGGAAGGCTACACCTTC,CGVAGGAEGYTF
TRBJ2-3,-,-,TRBV2,TGTGCCAGCAGTGAAGGGTCGGGGGCAAACACAGATACGCAGTATTTT,CASSEGSGANTDTQYF
TRBJ2-3,once,TRBD1,TRBV19,TGTGCCAGTACTCAGGACAGGGGGCAGGGGGATACGCAGTATTTT,CASTQDRGQGDTQYF
TRBJ2-3,-,-,TRBV7-3,TGTGCCAGCAGCCAAGCAGGGTTAAACACAGATACGCAGTATTTT,CASSQAGLNTDTQYF
TRBJ1-2,-,-,TRBV27,TGTGCCAGCAGTTGGGGGGGAGCCCCTAACTATGGCTACACCTTC,CASSWGGAPNYGYTF
TRBJ1-3,-,-,TRBV10-2,TGCGCCAGCGGTGAACAGGGACCCTCTGGAAACACCATATATTTT,CASGEQGPSGNTIYF
TRBJ2-4,-,TRBD2,TRBV2,TGTGCCAGCAGAGCCGGGACTAGCGGGAGGGCCGGGGGCATTCAGTACTTC,CASRAGTSGRAGGIQYF
TRBJ2-5,medium-sized,TRBD1,TRBV5-1,TGCGCCAGCAGGGGGACAGTCTCGTGGCAAGAGACCCAGTACTTC,CASRGTVSWQETQYF
TRBJ2-7,-,-,TRBV7-2,TGTGCCAGCAGCTTAGCTATTGCAGGGGCCTACGAGCAGTACTTC,CASSLAIAGAYEQYF
TRBJ2-1,few,TRBD2,TRBV6-5,TGTGCCAGCAGCAGACTAGCGGGAGTAGGCAATGAGCAGTTCTTC,CASSRLAGVGNEQFF
TRBJ2-3,-,-,TRBV6-5,TGTGCCAGCAAATCGGGGTTAGATACGCAGTATTTT,CASKSGLDTQYF
TRBJ2-7,-,-,TRBV11-2,TGTGCCAGCAGCTTAGGTCCGGGGACCAGCTCCTACGAGCAGTACTTC,CASSLGPGTSSYEQYF
TRBJ2-3,once,-,TRBV7-2,TGTGCCAGCAGCCCTTTGAGGAGCACAGATACGCAGTATTTT,CASSPLRSTDTQYF
TRBJ2-6,-,-,TRBV9,TGTGCCAGCAGCGTGCCGTTAAAGGGGTTTTCTGGGGCCAACGTCCTGACTTTC,CASSVPLKGFSGANVLTF
TRBJ2-1,-,TRBD1,TRBV30,TGTGCCTGGACAGGACAGGGTACGAACAATGAGCAGTTCTTC,CAWTGQGTNNEQFF
TRBJ2-7,-,-,TRBV7-2,TGTGCCAGCAGCCAAGGGGGGGGTAACTCCTACGAGCAGTACTTC,CASSQGGGNSYEQYF
TRBJ2-5,-,TRBD1,TRBV19,TGTGCCAGTAGTCGGACAGGTCCCCAAGAGACCCAGTACTTC,CASSRTGPQETQYF
TRBJ2-7,-,-,TRBV13,TGTGCCAGCAGCAGCCAGATCGGGGGCTCGGGCTCCTACGAGCAGTACTTC,CASSSQIGGSGSYEQYF
TRBJ2-2,-,TRBD2,TRBV19,TGTGCCAGTAGTACCAGCGGGAGAATAAGCACCGGGGAGCTGTTTTTT,CASSTSGRISTGELFF
TRBJ1-2,-,-,TRBV27,TGTGCCAGCACTCGTCAGCGGGGTCCCTATGGCTACACCTTC,CASTRQRGPYGYTF
TRBJ2-1,-,TRBD2,TRBV5-6,TGTGCCAGCAGAGAGCCTAGCGGGGGTTCCTACAATGAGCAGTTCTTC,CASREPSGGSYNEQFF
TRBJ1-1,-,-,TRBV7-6,TGTGCCAGCAGCTTAGACAGGAACACTGAAGCTTTCTTT,CASSLDRNTEAFF
TRBJ2-5,-,-,TRBV6-1,TGTGCCAGCAGTGACCGACAGGAGGGGGAGACCCAGTACTTC,CASSDRQEGETQYF
TRBJ2-5,few,-,TRBV11-2,TGTGCCAGCAGCTTCTCAGGGGCTCGACAAGAGACCCAGTACTTC,CASSFSGARQETQYF
TRBJ2-7,few,-,TRBV11-2,TGTGCCAGCAGCCGATGGACTGTCGAGCAGTACTTC,CASSRWTVEQYF
TRBJ2-3,-,TRBD2,TRBV9,TGTGCCAGCAGCGTAGATAGCGGGGGTACAGGGAATACGCAGTATTTT,CASSVDSGGTGNTQYF
TRBJ2-1,few,TRBD2,TRBV14,TGTGCCAGCAGCCCCCCCGAGCCTAGCGGGAGGCCTTACAATGAGCAGTTCTTC,CASSPPEPSGRPYNEQFF
TRBJ2-3,-,-,TRBV6-1,TGTGCCAGCAGTGAAGACTGGGGTACAGATACGCAGTATTTT,CASSEDWGTDTQYF
TRBJ2-7,few,-,TRBV7-3,TGTGCCAGCAGCTTAGGAAATTCCTACGAGCAGTACTTC,CASSLGNSYEQYF
TRBJ2-1,-,-,TRBV7-3,TGTGCCAGCAGCTTAAGGGGGAGTCTAGTTGATGAGCAGTTCTTC,CASSLRGSLVDEQFF
TRBJ2-3,-,TRBD2,TRBV2,TGTGCCAGCACCCCACTAGCGGGAGCCACAGATACGCAGTATTTT,CASTPLAGATDTQYF
TRBJ2-7,-,TRBD1,TRBV19,TGTGCCAGTAGTCCACGACAGGGGGGATACGAGCAGTACTTC,CASSPRQGGYEQYF
TRBJ2-7,-,-,TRBV4-2,TGTGCCAGCAGCCAAGTGGGCCGGACGAGCTCCTACGAGCAGTACTTC,CASSQVGRTSSYEQYF
TRBJ2-7,few,TRBD2,TRBV7-9,TGTGCCAGCAGCTTGGGACTAGCGTACGAGCAGTACTTC,CASSLGLAYEQYF
TRBJ1-2,once,TRBD1,TRBV11-1,TGTGCCAGCAGCGCGGACAGGGTATCGAGGGGCTACACCTTC,CASSADRVSRGYTF
TRBJ2-3,-,-,TRBV7-8,TGTGCCAGCAGCCGACAGGCGTCGAGGGGTAACACAGATACGCAGTATTTT,CASSRQASRGNTDTQYF
TRBJ1-3,few,-,TRBV7-2,TGTGCCAGCAGCTCGGACAGTGCCTCTGGAAACACCATATATTTT,CASSSDSASGNTIYF
TRBJ2-7,once,-,TRBV5-6,TGTGCCAGCAGCTTTGTTGGGGGCTCTTCTCACGAGCAGTACTTC,CASSFVGGSSHEQYF
TRBJ2-2,few,-,TRBV5-1,TGCGCCAGCAGCCGCAACACCGGGGAGCTGTTTTTT,CASSRNTGELFF
TRBJ2-5,-,TRBD2,TRBV5-5,TGTGCCAGCAGCTTGGATAGCGGGAACCACCAAGAGACCCAGTACTTC,CASSLDSGNHQETQYF
TRBJ1-1,-,-,TRBV7-3,TGTGCCAGCAGCTTAAGCCCCCAAACTGAAGCTTTCTTT,CASSLSPQTEAFF
TRBJ1-2,-,-,TRBV14,TGTGCCAGCAGCCAAGATGCGGGGAGCTACTATGGCTACACCTTC,CASSQDAGSYYGYTF
TRBJ2-5,-,TRBD2,TRBV9,TGTGCCAGCAGCGTAGGTGGTCTAGCGGGGGGGGAGACCCAGTACTTC,CASSVGGLAGGETQYF
TRBJ1-5,-,TRBD1,TRBV2,TGTGCCAGCAGTGAATCGACAGGGAGGCAGCCCCAGCATTTT,CASSESTGRQPQHF
TRBJ1-1,-,TRBD1,TRBV19,TGTGCCAGTAGCGGGTTACAGGGGGCATTGAACACTGAAGCTTTCTTT,CASSGLQGALNTEAFF
TRBJ2-7,-,TRBD2,TRBV4-2,TGTGCCAGCAGCCATTACAGGAGCGGGGCCTACGAGCAGTACTTC,CASSHYRSGAYEQYF
TRBJ1-1,few,-,TRBV30,TGTGCCTGGAGTGCGACCGGGGGCACTGAAGCTTTCTTT,CAWSATGGTEAFF
TRBJ2-5,few,-,TRBV9,TGTGCCAGCAGCGTGGGTGCAGGGTACCAAGAGACCCAGTACTTC,CASSVGAGYQETQYF
TRBJ2-2,-,-,TRBV30,TGTGCCTGGAGCAAGCCAGGGACGAACACCGGGGAGCTGTTTTTT,CAWSKPGTNTGELFF
TRBJ1-5,-,TRBD1,TRBV19,TGTGCCAGTAAATTCAGGGGGAACAATCAGCCCCAGCATTTT,CASKFRGNNQPQHF
TRBJ2-2,-,-,TRBV9,TGTGCCAGCAGCCCATGGACGGGGAACACCGGGGAGCTGTTTTTT,CASSPWTGNTGELFF
TRBJ1-2,few,TRBD1,TRBV28,TGTGCCAGCAGTCTGGGACAGAACTATGGCTACACCTTC,CASSLGQNYGYTF
TRBJ1-4,-,-,TRBV10-1,TGCGCCAGCAGCTCAGACAGTAATGAAAAACTGTTTTTT,CASSSDSNEKLFF
TRBJ2-2,once,-,TRBV5-1,TGCGCCAGCAGCTTGGACTCCTTCACAGGGAGCAAGACCGGGGAGCTGTTTTTT,CASSLDSFTGSKTGELFF
TRBJ2-1,-,-,TRBV4-1,TGTGCCAGCAGGCAAAGCTCCTACAATGAGCAGTTCTTC,CASRQSSYNEQFF